The present T cell receptor beta chain was sequenced within a study of T cell changes during pregnancy in multiple sclerosis. Trimming left V 3 bases short and J 0 bases short, with 9 bases between. Germline CDR1 SEHNR, CDR2 FQNEAQ (reference sequence). This CDR3 is 15 amino acids long. The method was immunoSEQ multiplex PCR; TCRdb's version includes in-frame clones alone and lacks a portion of them. The sample contains around 92,000 clones, 90% to 95% of which appear only once. The V call is TRBV7-9, the J call TRBJ1-5, with a weak D call TRBD1 (6 bases). The material was peripheral blood, obtained in the first trimester of pregnancy. The clonotype originates from a female donor with multiple sclerosis, enrolled in a pregnancy study. CDR3 in DNA: TGTGCCAGCAGCTTGCCAGGGGATAGCAATCAGCCCCAGCATTTT. Translating gives CASSLPGDSNQPQHF.